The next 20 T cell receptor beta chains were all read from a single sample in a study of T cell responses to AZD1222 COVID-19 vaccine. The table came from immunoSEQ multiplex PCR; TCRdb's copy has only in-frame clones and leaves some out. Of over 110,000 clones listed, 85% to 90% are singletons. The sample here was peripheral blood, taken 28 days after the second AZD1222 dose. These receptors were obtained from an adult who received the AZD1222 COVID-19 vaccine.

The CDR3 sequence: CASSLARNEVYEQYF. DNA for the CDR3: TGTGCCAGCAGCTTAGCGCGGAACGAGGTATACGAGCAGTACTTC. This chain uses TRBV7-2 with TRBJ2-7; unclear D gene. Trimming shortened V by 0 bases and J by 4 bases, and 13 bases separated the two germline ends. Germline loops: CDR1 SGHTA, CDR2 FQGNSA. CDR3 length: 15 residues. The whole variable domain, filled in from reference TRBV7-2 and TRBJ2-7, reads GAGVSQSPSNKVTEKGKDVELRCDPISGHTALYWYRQSLGQGLEFLIYFQGNSAPDKSGLPSDRFSAERTGGSVSTLTIQRTQQEDSAVYLCASSLARNEVYEQYFGPGTRLTVT.

CDR3 loop: CASSRVFTGRNTEAFF. CDR3 coding DNA: TGTGCCAGCAGCCGAGTGTTCACAGGGCGGAACACTGAAGCTTTCTTT. This rearrangement joins TRBV13 to TRBJ1-1; perhaps TRBD1 as D (6 bases). This CDR3 is built from 16 residues. Trimming left V 5 bases short and J 1 base short, with 17 bases between. Germline lookup yields CDR1 PRHDT and CDR2 FYEKMQ (reference sequence). Using reference TRBV13 and TRBJ1-1 for the parts outside the CDR3, the full variable domain is AAGVIQSPRHLIKEKRETATLKCYPIPRHDTVYWYQQGPGQDPQFLISFYEKMQSDKGSIPDRFSAQQFSDYHSELNMSSLELGDSALYFCASSRVFTGRNTEAFFGQGTRLTVV.

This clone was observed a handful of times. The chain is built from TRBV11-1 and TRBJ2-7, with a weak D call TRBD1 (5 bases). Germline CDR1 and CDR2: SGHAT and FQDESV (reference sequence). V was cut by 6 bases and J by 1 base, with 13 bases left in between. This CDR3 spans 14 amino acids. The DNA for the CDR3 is TGTGCCAGCAGTCTTGGAACAGGATCCTACGAGCAGTACTTC. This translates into CASSLGTGSYEQYF.

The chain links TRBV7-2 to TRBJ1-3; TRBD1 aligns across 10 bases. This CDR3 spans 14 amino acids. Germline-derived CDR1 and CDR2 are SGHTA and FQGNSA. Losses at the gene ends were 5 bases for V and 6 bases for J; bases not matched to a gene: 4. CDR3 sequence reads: CASSTGTGANTIYF. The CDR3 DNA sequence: TGTGCCAGCAGCACCGGGACAGGGGCAAACACCATATATTTT.

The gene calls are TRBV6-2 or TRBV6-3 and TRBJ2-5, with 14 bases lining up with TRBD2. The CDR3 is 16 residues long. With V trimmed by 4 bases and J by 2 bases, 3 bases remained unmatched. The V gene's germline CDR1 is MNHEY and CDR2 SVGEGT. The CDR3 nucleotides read TGTGCCAGCAGTTTCGGGACTAGCGGGGGACAAGAGACCCAGTACTTC. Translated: CASSFGTSGGQETQYF.

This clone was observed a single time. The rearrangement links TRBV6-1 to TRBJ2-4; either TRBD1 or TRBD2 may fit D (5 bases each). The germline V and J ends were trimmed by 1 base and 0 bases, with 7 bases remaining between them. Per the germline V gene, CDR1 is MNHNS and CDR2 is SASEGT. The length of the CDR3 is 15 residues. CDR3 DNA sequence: TGTGCCAGCAGTGAAGTGGGGGAAGCCAAAAACATTCAGTACTTC. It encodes CASSEVGEAKNIQYF.

CDR3 in DNA: TGTGCCAGCGGGCGGGCTGAAGCTTTCTTT. Translating it yields CASGRAEAFF. The J gene is TRBJ1-1, the V gene TRBV12-3 or TRBV12-4; D gene uncertain. Trimming cost V 8 bases and J 6 bases, with 7 bases left between them. This CDR3 contains 10 residues.

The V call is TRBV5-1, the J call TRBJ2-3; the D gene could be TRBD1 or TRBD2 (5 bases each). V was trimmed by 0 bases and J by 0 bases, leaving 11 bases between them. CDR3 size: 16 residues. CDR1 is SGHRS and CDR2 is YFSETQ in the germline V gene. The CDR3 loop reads CASSLAMGTSTDTQYF. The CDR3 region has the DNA TGCGCCAGCAGCTTGGCCATGGGGACCAGCACAGATACGCAGTATTTT.

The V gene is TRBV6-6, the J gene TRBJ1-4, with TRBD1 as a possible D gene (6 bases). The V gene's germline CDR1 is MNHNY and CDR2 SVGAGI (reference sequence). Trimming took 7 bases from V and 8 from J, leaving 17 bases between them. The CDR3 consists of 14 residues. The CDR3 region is CASTTWGAREKLFF. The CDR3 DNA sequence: TGTGCCAGCACAACTTGGGGGGCGCGGGAAAAACTGTTTTTT.

In DNA, the CDR3 is TGTGCCAGTAGTCCGGGGACACACAACACTGAAGCTTTCTTT. It codes for CASSPGTHNTEAFF. The chain links TRBV19 to TRBJ1-1; tentatively, D is TRBD1 (6 bases). The CDR3 consists of 14 residues. The V end was cut by 5 bases, the J end by 2 bases, with 12 bases between. Germline V gene data show CDR1 as LNHDA and CDR2 as SQIVND (reference sequence). Looking up the rest from reference TRBV19 and TRBJ1-1 gives the full variable domain: DGGITQSPKYLFRKEGQNVTLSCEQNLNHDAMYWYRQDPGQGLRLIYYSQIVNDFQKGDIAEGYSVSREKKESFPLTVTSAQKNPTAFYLCASSPGTHNTEAFFGQGTRLTVV.

The CDR3 coding sequence is TGTGCCAGCAAAACGGCAGGATCCTACGAGCAGTACTTC. Translating it yields CASKTAGSYEQYF. This rearrangement joins TRBV28 to TRBJ2-7; D not resolved. CDR3 length: 13 residues. Germline CDR1 is MDHEN and CDR2 is SYDVKM. With 7 bases removed from V and 1 base from J, the gap between germline ends came to 11 bases.

The CDR3 loop reads CASSYQGGLNQPQHF. Here the CDR3 DNA reads TGTGCCAGTAGTTACCAGGGGGGCCTCAATCAGCCCCAGCATTTT. J is TRBJ1-5 and V is TRBV19; 7 nucleotides line up with TRBD1. Germline-derived CDR1 and CDR2 are LNHDA and SQIVND (reference sequence). The CDR3 is made up of 15 amino acids. V trimming: 5 bases; J trimming: 3 bases; junction bases outside the gene matches: 7.

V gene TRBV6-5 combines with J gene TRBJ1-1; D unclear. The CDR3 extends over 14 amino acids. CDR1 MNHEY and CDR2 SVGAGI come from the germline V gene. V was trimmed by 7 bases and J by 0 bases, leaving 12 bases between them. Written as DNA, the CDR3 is TGTGCCAGCACGAGGTCAGGTCTGAACACTGAAGCTTTCTTT. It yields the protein CASTRSGLNTEAFF.

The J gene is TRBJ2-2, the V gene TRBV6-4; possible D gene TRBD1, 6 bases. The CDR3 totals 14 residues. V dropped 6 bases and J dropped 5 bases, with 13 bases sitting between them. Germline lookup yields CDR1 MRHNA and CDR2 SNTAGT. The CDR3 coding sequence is TGTGCCAGCAGACAGGGAACCGAAACCGGGGAGCTGTTTTTT. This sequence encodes CASRQGTETGELFF.

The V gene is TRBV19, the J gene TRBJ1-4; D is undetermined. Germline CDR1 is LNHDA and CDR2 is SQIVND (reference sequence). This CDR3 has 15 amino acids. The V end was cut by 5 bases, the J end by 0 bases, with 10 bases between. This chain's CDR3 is CASSSSPTTNEKLFF. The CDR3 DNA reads TGTGCCAGTAGTTCTTCACCCACAACTAATGAAAAACTGTTTTTT.

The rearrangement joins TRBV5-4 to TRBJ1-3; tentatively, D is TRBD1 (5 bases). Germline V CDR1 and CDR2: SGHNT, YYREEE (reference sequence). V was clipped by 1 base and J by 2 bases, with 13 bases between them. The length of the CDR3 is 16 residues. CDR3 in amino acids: CASSLYRGTPGNTIYF. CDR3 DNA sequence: TGTGCCAGCAGCTTGTATCGGGGGACCCCTGGAAACACCATATATTTT.

CDR3 sequence (DNA): TGTGCCAGCAGTGAAATTCACCAGGGGGCATGGCAGCCCCAGCATTTT. Its translation is CASSEIHQGAWQPQHF. The chain joins TRBV6-1 to TRBJ1-5, with TRBD1 matching over 8 bases. Germline loops: CDR1 MNHNS, CDR2 SASEGT. The CDR3 spans 16 residues. V lost 2 bases and J lost 7; bases outside the gene matches: 10.

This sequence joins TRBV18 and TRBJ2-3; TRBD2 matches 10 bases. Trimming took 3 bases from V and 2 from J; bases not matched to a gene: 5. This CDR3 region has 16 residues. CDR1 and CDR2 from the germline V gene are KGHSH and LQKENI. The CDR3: CASSPRLAGLTDTQYF. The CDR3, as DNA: TGTGCCAGCTCACCTCGACTAGCGGGTCTCACAGATACGCAGTATTTT.

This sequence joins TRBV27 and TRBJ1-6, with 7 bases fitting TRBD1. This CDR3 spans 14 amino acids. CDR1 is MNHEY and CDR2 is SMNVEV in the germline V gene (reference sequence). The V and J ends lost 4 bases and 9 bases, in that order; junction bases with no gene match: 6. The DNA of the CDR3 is TGTGCCAGCAGTTATTACAGGGGAACTTCACCCCTCCACTTT. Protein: CASSYYRGTSPLHF.

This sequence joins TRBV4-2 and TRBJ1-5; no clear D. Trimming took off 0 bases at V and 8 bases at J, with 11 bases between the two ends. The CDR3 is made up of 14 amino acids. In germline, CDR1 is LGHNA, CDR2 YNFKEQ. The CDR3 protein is CASSQDSNKEPQHF. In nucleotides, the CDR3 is TGTGCCAGCAGCCAAGACTCTAACAAGGAGCCCCAGCATTTT.